This T cell receptor (beta chain) is from a study of early T cells in non-severe SARS-CoV-2 infection. At the level of the study: The chains were unpaired, and the sequenced material was bulk RNA from unsorted whole blood. Study findings and constraints: Clonotype matching in VDJdb favored anti-spike CD8 responses and did not capture private and CD4 specificities.

The library protocol tagged individual cDNA molecules with unique molecular identifiers. Each CDR3 protein is one row after TCRdb ran MiXCR on the 5' RACE reads. The data contain about 87,000 distinct CDR3 sequences, about 14% of them singletons. The CDR3 spans 15 residues. The V gene's germline CDR1 is SGHTA and CDR2 FQGTGA. J gave up 4 bases and V 2 bases, and 4 bases lay outside the gene matches. Note on this clonotype: Its antigen is not identified.

The rearrangement uses TRBV7-3 and TRBJ2-5; 10 bases match TRBD1. The sequencing input was whole blood. This TCR was sampled from an adult who was a healthcare worker with PCR-confirmed SARS-CoV-2 infection or an uninfected control (not recorded which). CDR3 region: CASSLGQGDRETQYF. CDR3 nucleotides: TGTGCCAGCAGCTTAGGACAGGGGGACCGAGAGACCCAGTACTTC.